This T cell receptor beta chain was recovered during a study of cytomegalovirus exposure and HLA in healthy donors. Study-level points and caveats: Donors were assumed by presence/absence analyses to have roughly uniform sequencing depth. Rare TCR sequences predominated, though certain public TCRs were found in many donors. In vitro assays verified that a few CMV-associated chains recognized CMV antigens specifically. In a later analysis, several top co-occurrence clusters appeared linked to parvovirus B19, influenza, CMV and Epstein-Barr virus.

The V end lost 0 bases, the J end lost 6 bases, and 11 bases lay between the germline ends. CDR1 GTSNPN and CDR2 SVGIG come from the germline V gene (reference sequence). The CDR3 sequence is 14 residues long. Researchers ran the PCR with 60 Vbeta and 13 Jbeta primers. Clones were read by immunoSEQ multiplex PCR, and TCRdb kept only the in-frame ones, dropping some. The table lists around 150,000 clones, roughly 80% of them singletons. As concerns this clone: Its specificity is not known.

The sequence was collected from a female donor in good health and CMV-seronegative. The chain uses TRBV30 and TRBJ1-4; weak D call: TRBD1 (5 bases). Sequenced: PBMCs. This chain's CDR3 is CAWSVRRVYEKLFF. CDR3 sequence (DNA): TGTGCCTGGAGTGTACGCAGGGTCTATGAAAAACTGTTTTTT.